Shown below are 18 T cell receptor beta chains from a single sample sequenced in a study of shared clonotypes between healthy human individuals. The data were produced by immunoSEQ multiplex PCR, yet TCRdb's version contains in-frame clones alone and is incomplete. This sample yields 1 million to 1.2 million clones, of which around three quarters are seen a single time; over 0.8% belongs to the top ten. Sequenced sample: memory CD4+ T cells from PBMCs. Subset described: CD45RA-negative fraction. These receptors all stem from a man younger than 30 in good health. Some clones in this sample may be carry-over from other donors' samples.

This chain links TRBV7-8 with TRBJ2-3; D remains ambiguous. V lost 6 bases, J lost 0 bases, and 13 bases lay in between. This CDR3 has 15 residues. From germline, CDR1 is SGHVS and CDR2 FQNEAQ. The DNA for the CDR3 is TGTGCCAGCAGTCCACAGCGATCTAGCACAGATACGCAGTATTTT. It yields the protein CASSPQRSSTDTQYF.

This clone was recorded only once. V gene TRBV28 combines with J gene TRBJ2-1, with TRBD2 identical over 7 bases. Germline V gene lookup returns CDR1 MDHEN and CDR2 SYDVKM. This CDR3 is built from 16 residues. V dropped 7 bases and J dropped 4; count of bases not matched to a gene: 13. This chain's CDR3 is CASIGTEGSGYNEQFF. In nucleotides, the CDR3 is TGTGCCAGCATAGGGACCGAGGGTAGCGGGTACAATGAGCAGTTCTTC. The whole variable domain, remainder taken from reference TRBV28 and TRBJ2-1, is DVKVTQSSRYLVKRTGEKVFLECVQDMDHENMFWYRQDPGLGLRLIYFSYDVKMKEKGDIPEGYSVSREKKERFSLILESASTNQTSMYLCASIGTEGSGYNEQFFGPGTRLTVL.

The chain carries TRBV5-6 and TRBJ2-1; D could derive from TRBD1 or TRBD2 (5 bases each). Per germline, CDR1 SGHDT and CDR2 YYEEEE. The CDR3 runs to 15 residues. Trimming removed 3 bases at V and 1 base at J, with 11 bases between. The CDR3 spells CASSSLGRSYNEQFF. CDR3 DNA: TGTGCCAGCAGCTCGTTGGGACGGTCCTACAATGAGCAGTTCTTC. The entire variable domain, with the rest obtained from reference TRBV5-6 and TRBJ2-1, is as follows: DAGVTQSPTHLIKTRGQQVTLRCSPKSGHDTVSWYQQALGQGPQFIFQYYEEEERQRGNFPDRFSGHQFPNYSSELNVNALLLGDSALYLCASSSLGRSYNEQFFGPGTRLTVL.

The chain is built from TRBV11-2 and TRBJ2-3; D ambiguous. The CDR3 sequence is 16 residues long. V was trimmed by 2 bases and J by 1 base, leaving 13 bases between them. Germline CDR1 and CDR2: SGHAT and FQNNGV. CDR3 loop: CASSLRAESGTDTQYF. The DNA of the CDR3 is TGTGCCAGCAGCTTAAGGGCGGAATCCGGCACAGATACGCAGTATTTT.

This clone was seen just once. The CDR3 loop reads CASSLGPEGSGNTIYF. CDR3 DNA: TGCGCCAGCAGCTTGGGTCCCGAGGGCTCTGGAAACACCATATATTTT. The chain combines TRBV5-1 with TRBJ1-3, with D unresolved. The CDR3 is 16 residues long. Germline values: CDR1 SGHRS, CDR2 YFSETQ. Trimming cost V 0 bases and J 0 bases, with 10 bases left between them. The complete variable domain, with remaining parts taken from reference TRBV5-1 and TRBJ1-3, reads KAGVTQTPRYLIKTRGQQVTLSCSPISGHRSVSWYQQTPGQGLQFLFEYFSETQRNKGNFPGRFSGRQFSNSRSEMNVSTLELGDSALYLCASSLGPEGSGNTIYFGEGSWLTVV.

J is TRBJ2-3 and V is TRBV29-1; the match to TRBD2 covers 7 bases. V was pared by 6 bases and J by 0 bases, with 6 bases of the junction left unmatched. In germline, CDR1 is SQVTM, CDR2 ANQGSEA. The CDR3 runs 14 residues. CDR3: CSVSISGSTDTQYF. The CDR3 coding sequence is TGCAGCGTCTCCATTAGCGGGAGCACAGATACGCAGTATTTT.

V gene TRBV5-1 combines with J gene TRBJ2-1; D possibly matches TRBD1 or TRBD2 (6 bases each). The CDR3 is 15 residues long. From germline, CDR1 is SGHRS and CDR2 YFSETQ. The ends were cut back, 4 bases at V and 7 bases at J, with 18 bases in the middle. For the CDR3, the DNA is TGCGCCAGCAGCCCCGGGGGCTATCTCGGTAATGAGCAGTTCTTC. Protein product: CASSPGGYLGNEQFF.

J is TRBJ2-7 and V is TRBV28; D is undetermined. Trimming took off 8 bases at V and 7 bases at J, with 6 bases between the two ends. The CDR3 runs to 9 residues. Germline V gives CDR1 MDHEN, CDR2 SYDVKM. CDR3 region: CASGGEQYF. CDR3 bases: TGTGCCAGCGGTGGGGAGCAGTACTTC.

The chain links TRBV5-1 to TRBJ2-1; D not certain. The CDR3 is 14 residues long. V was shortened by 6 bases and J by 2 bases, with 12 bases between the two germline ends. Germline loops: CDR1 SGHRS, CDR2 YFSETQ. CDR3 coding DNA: TGCGCCAGCAATCCGGCACCCACCTACAATGAGCAGTTCTTC. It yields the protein CASNPAPTYNEQFF.

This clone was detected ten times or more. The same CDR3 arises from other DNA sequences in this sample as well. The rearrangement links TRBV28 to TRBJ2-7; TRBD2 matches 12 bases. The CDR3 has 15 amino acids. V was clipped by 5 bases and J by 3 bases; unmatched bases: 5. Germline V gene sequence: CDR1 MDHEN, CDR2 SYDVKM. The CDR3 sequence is CASSTPSGRVYEQYF. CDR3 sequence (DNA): TGTGCCAGCAGTACTCCTAGCGGGAGGGTCTACGAGCAGTACTTC.

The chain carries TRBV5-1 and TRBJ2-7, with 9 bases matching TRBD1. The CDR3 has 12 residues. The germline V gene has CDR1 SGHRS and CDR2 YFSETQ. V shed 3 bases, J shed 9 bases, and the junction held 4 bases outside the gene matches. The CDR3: CASSSGQGWQYF. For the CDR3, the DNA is TGCGCCAGCAGCTCGGGACAGGGTTGGCAGTACTTC.

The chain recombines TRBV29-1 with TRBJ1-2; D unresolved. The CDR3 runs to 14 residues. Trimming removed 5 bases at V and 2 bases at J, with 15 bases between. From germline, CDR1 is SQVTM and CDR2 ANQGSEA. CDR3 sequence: CSVQLVGQNYGYTF. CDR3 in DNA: TGCAGCGTTCAACTCGTGGGCCAAAACTATGGCTACACCTTC.

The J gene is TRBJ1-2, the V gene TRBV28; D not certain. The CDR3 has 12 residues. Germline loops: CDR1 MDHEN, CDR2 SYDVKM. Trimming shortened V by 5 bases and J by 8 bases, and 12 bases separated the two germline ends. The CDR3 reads CASSTPMGGYTF. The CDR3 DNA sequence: TGTGCCAGCAGTACCCCGATGGGAGGCTACACCTTC.

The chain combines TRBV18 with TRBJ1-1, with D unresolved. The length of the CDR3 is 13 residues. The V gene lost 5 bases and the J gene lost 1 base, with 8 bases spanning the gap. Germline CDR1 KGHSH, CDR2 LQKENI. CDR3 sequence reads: CASSEGRNTEAFF. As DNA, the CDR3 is TGTGCCAGCTCAGAAGGAAGGAACACTGAAGCTTTCTTT.

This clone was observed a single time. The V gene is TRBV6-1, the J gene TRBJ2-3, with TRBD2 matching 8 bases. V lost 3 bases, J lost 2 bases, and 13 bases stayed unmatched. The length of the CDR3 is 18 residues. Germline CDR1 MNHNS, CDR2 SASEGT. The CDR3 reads CASSEPYVLAEVTDTQYF. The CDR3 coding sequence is TGTGCCAGCAGTGAGCCCTATGTACTAGCGGAAGTCACAGATACGCAGTATTTT.

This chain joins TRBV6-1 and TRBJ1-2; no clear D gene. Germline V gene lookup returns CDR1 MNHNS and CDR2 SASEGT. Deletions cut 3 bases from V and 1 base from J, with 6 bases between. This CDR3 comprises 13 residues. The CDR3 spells CASSEDGNYGYTF. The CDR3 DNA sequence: TGTGCCAGCAGTGAGGACGGTAACTATGGCTACACCTTC.

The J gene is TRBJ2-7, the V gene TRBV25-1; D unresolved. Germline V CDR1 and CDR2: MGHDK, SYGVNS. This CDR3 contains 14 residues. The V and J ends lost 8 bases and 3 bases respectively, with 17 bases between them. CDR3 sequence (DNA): TGTGCCAGCGGACCCCATAAAGCCGGCTACGAGCAGTACTTC. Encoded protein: CASGPHKAGYEQYF.

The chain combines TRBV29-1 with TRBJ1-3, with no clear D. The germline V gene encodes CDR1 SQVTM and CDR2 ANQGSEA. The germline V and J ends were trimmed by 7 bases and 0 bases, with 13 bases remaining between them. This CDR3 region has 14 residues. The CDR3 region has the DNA TGCAGCGCTCAACCGGGGTACTCTGGAAACACCATATATTTT. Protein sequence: CSAQPGYSGNTIYF.